This TCR beta chain was retrieved from a study of control samples from healthy donors and cancer patients. The repertoire was sequenced with immunoSEQ multiplex PCR; TCRdb's copy has only in-frame clones and lacks some. The top ten hold over 12% of the sample, which has some 95,000 clones, around 90% seen once. This CDR3 is built from 16 residues. Germline V gene data show CDR1 as SEHNR and CDR2 as FQNEAQ (reference sequence). Unmatched junction bases numbered 8, after V lost 1 base and J lost 5 bases. The sequenced sample consisted of blood. The rearrangement joins TRBV7-9 to TRBJ2-3; 8 bases are shared with TRBD2. The clonotype comes from a man aged 30-40 years in good health. DNA for the CDR3: TGTGCCAGCAGCTTAGGCCTAGCGGGTCCACTAGATACGCAGTATTTT. Its protein product is CASSLGLAGPLDTQYF.